One and the same sample provided the 10 T cell receptor beta chains below, sequenced in a study of a mutant IDH1 vaccine in newly diagnosed glioma (dated by TCRdb to about 2021). Receptor libraries were prepared by the immunoSEQ multiplex PCR assay. TCRdb carries this immuneACCESS record with in-frame sequences only. Its versions omit some clonotypes, under half of them owing to an unresolved V gene in the studies checked, with the rest unexplained. The sample table shows fewer than 95,000 clones, and roughly 77% are seen once. The top ten clonotypes cover approximately 5% of the sample. Their antigens remain unidentified. The sample's time point label, in plain terms: week 47, end of study. Every vaccine dose consisted of 300 ug of a 20-mer mutant IDH1 peptide in Montanide, administered subcutaneously together with topical imiquimod. The sample in question was PBMCs, obtained from a glioma patient whose treatment included an IDH1 peptide vaccine. The receptors come from a man in his forties with glioma.

This clone appeared once. This sequence joins TRBV27 and TRBJ2-5; D not resolved. The ends were cut back, 3 bases at V and 5 bases at J, with 16 bases in the middle. The CDR3 is 15 amino acids. Germline V lookup: CDR1 MNHEY, CDR2 SMNVEV (reference sequence). For the CDR3, the DNA is TGTGCCAGCAGTTTCAGAGGAAGCCATGGGGAGACCCAGTACTTC. Translation gives CASSFRGSHGETQYF.

This chain uses TRBV4-2 with TRBJ2-3, with 7 bases that match TRBD2. This CDR3 contains 14 residues. Germline V gene lookup returns CDR1 LGHNA and CDR2 YNFKEQ. The V gene end was trimmed by 1 base and the J gene end by 4 bases; junction bases not matched to a gene: 2. CDR3 coding DNA: TGTGCCAGCAGCCAAGTAAGCGGGGCAGATACGCAGTATTTT. Protein sequence: CASSQVSGADTQYF.

This chain uses TRBV9 with TRBJ2-1, with 14 bases matching TRBD2. Trimming at V came to 4 bases and at J to 8 bases, leaving 11 bases not matched to a gene. The length of the CDR3 is 17 residues. Germline V gives CDR1 SGDLS, CDR2 YYNGEE. CDR3 bases: TGTGCCAGCAGCCCCGGCCGGGGACTAGCGGGAGTTTATGAGCAGTTCTTC. It encodes CASSPGRGLAGVYEQFF.

The CDR3 DNA reads as TGCAGCGTTCTGGAGGGCAGGTCTACAAACACCGGGGAGCTGTTTTTT. Translation: CSVLEGRSTNTGELFF. The chain recombines TRBV29-1 with TRBJ2-2; tentative D call: TRBD2 (6 bases). The CDR3 totals 16 residues. Per the germline V gene, CDR1 is SQVTM and CDR2 is ANQGSEA. Between the trimmed V and J ends, which lost 5 bases and 2 bases, there was a span of 18 bases.

This chain uses TRBV18 with TRBJ1-4; D might be TRBD1 (5 bases). V lost 2 bases to trimming and J lost 6 bases, with 16 bases between them. The germline CDR1 and CDR2 sequences are KGHSH and LQKENI. The CDR3 contains 16 residues. The CDR3 bases are TGTGCCAGCTCACCAGAGGGGAAGGCTGGGGATGAAAAACTGTTTTTT. Its protein is CASSPEGKAGDEKLFF.

The chain recombines TRBV28 with TRBJ2-5; TRBD1 aligns across 7 bases. The V gene's germline CDR1 is MDHEN and CDR2 SYDVKM. The V segment lost 5 bases and the J segment 1 base; nucleotides outside the gene matches: 7. CDR3 size: 15 residues. CDR3 bases: TGTGCCAGCAGTCCCCCGACAGGGTCCCAAGAGACCCAGTACTTC. Amino acids: CASSPPTGSQETQYF.

This sequence joins TRBV19 and TRBJ1-1; D remains unclear. The V gene lost 4 bases and the J gene lost 5 bases, with 5 bases spanning the gap. In germline, CDR1 is LNHDA, CDR2 SQIVND (reference sequence). This CDR3 region has 11 residues. CDR3 DNA: TGTGCCAGTAGTACAGAAACTGAAGCTTTCTTT. Protein sequence: CASSTETEAFF.

The chain employs TRBV14 and TRBJ1-3; maybe TRBD1 (5 bases). Germline assignment: CDR1 SGHDN and CDR2 FVKESK. Trimming stripped 4 bases from V and 9 bases from J, with 22 bases between. CDR3 length equals 16 residues. DNA of the CDR3: TGTGCCAGCAGCCCCGGGGGAGGGGAAGATATAGCCACCATATATTTT. Protein: CASSPGGGEDIATIYF. Looking up the rest from reference TRBV14 and TRBJ1-3 gives the full variable domain: EAGVTQFPSHSVIEKGQTVTLRCDPISGHDNLYWYRRVMGKEIKFLLHFVKESKQDESGMPNNRFLAERTGGTYSTLKVQPAELEDSGVYFCASSPGGGEDIATIYFGEGSWLTVV.

V and J are TRBV2 and TRBJ2-3, with 7 bases fitting TRBD2. J gave up 2 bases and V 7 bases, and 12 bases lay outside the gene matches. Germline V gene lookup returns CDR1 SNHLY and CDR2 FYNNEI. The CDR3 contains 16 residues. As DNA, the CDR3 is TGTGCCAGCACTGGGCCGCCTAGCGGCTCCACAGATACGCAGTATTTT. Protein product: CASTGPPSGSTDTQYF.

This chain joins TRBV27 and TRBJ2-7; a weak D match, TRBD2 (6 bases). CDR1 is MNHEY and CDR2 is SMNVEV in the germline V gene (reference sequence). The CDR3 is made up of 14 amino acids. Trimming took off 2 bases at V and 2 bases at J, with 10 bases between the two ends. The CDR3 DNA reads TGTGCCAGCAGTTTAGCGGGATCTACCTACGAGCAGTACTTC. Encoded protein: CASSLAGSTYEQYF.